The 29 T cell receptor beta chains listed next were all sequenced from one sample in a study of shared clonotypes between healthy human individuals. Sequencing used immunoSEQ multiplex PCR; TCRdb keeps in-frame clones, though not all of them. The repertoire holds around 940,000 clones, with approximately 76% as singletons. The specimen was memory CD4+ T cells sorted from blood. Stated subset: CD45RA-negative fraction. These receptors all stem from a man aged 18 to 35 in good health.

CDR3 nucleotides: TGTGCCAGTAGTATTAACGGGGGAAGCAGACAGCCCCAGCATTTT. Amino acids: CASSINGGSRQPQHF. The rearrangement links TRBV19 to TRBJ1-5; D perhaps matches TRBD1 (5 bases). Trimming cost V 3 bases and J 7 bases, with 16 bases left between them. This CDR3 region has 15 residues. The germline CDR1 and CDR2 sequences are LNHDA and SQIVND (reference sequence).

This sequence joins TRBV19 and TRBJ1-1; 9 bases fit TRBD1. The CDR3 is 15 amino acids. V shed 6 bases and J 6 bases; nucleotides not matched to a gene: 11. The V gene's germline CDR1 is LNHDA and CDR2 SQIVND (reference sequence). The CDR3 DNA follows: TGTGCCAGTAGGAAGGTCCGGACAGGGGAGGCTGAAGCTTTCTTT. It encodes CASRKVRTGEAEAFF.

This chain joins TRBV4-3 and TRBJ2-5; no clear D. The CDR3 totals 15 residues. The V gene lost 0 bases and the J gene lost 4 bases, with 12 bases spanning the gap. CDR1 and CDR2 (germline): LGHNA, YSLEER. The CDR3 here is CASSQEAIRGETQYF. CDR3 sequence (DNA): TGCGCCAGCAGCCAAGAGGCAATACGCGGAGAGACCCAGTACTTC.

The chain combines TRBV28 with TRBJ1-6; a possible D gene is TRBD1 (5 bases). The CDR3 runs to 14 residues. CDR1 and CDR2 from the germline V gene are MDHEN and SYDVKM. Trimming took 10 bases from V and 4 from J, leaving 14 bases between them. The CDR3 region has the DNA TGTGCCACCCTCCCCGGGGCTTATAATTCACCCCTCCACTTT. This codes for CATLPGAYNSPLHF.

Remarks on this clone: Other DNA sequences in this specimen translate into the identical CDR3. The V call is TRBV7-2, the J call TRBJ1-2; D is uncertain. Trimming removed 4 bases from V and 2 bases from J, with 5 bases in between. CDR1 and CDR2 (germline): SGHTA, FQGNSA. This CDR3 has 12 amino acids. CDR3 amino acids: CASSSSNYGYTF. CDR3 nucleotide sequence: TGTGCCAGCAGCTCCTCCAACTATGGCTACACCTTC.

The chain combines TRBV2 with TRBJ2-6; D may be TRBD2 (6 bases). This CDR3 is built from 15 residues. V lost 1 base and J 15 bases, leaving 19 bases between the germline ends. CDR1 SNHLY and CDR2 FYNNEI come from the germline V gene. The CDR3 sequence: CASSEGQAGPVDLTF. CDR3 DNA: TGTGCCAGCAGTGAAGGCCAGGCGGGGCCCGTTGACCTGACTTTC.

As DNA, the CDR3 is TGTGCCAGCAGCTCTGGTTCGTACCAAGAGACCCAGTACTTC. As protein: CASSSGSYQETQYF. V usage is TRBV5-4 and J usage is TRBJ2-5; no clear D. Germline loops: CDR1 SGHNT, CDR2 YYREEE (reference sequence). V dropped 3 bases and J dropped 0 bases, with 9 bases sitting between them. The CDR3 has 14 amino acids.

The rearrangement uses TRBV5-4 and TRBJ2-1, with a weak D call TRBD2 (5 bases). V gave up 0 bases and J gave up 1 base, with 8 bases separating them. Germline loops: CDR1 SGHNT, CDR2 YYREEE (reference sequence). The CDR3 sequence is 15 residues long. The CDR3, as DNA: TGTGCCAGCAGCTTGGAAGCGGTTTCCTACAATGAGCAGTTCTTC. Translation gives CASSLEAVSYNEQFF.

The gene calls are TRBV7-8 and TRBJ2-4; D is tentatively TRBD1 or TRBD2 (5 bases each). Looked up from germline, CDR1 is SGHVS and CDR2 is FQNEAQ. The CDR3 totals 19 residues. The ends were cut back, 1 base at V and 6 bases at J, with 25 bases in the middle. CDR3 DNA sequence: TGTGCCAGCAGCTTAGGGTCGGACCCCGGGTCTAGCCAGGGAAACATTCAGTACTTC. The encoded protein is CASSLGSDPGSSQGNIQYF.

The gene calls are TRBV5-1 and TRBJ2-1; a possible D gene is TRBD2 (6 bases). V was pared by 4 bases and J by 4 bases, with 15 bases between. The CDR3 extends over 15 amino acids. CDR1 and CDR2 (germline): SGHRS, YFSETQ. CDR3 sequence reads: CASSIGSAGYNEQFF. In DNA, the CDR3 is TGCGCCAGCAGCATAGGGTCGGCGGGGTACAATGAGCAGTTCTTC.

The chain recombines TRBV10-1 with TRBJ2-5; TRBD1 agrees at 8 bases. The CDR3 spans 14 residues. Trimming removed 6 bases from V and 2 bases from J; junction bases left unmatched: 5. Germline loops: CDR1 WNHNN, CDR2 SYGVQD (reference sequence). The CDR3 sequence is CASSPDRAQETQYF. In nucleotides, the CDR3 is TGCGCCAGCAGCCCGGACAGGGCTCAAGAGACCCAGTACTTC.

Concerning this clone: Since a far larger clone is one base different, this is likely a read error. At the DNA level, this CDR3 is encoded by other sequences in the same sample as well. The gene calls are TRBV5-1 and TRBJ1-1; tentatively, D is TRBD1 (6 bases). CDR3 length: 13 amino acids. V was cut by 4 bases and J by 0 bases, with 7 bases left in between. Germline V CDR1 and CDR2: SGHRS, YFSETQ. The CDR3 sequence: CASSRTVNTEAFF. CDR3 coding DNA: TGCGCCAGCAGCCGGACAGTGAACACTGAAGCTTTCTTT.

This chain connects TRBV19 to TRBJ2-2; the D call may be TRBD1 or TRBD2 (5 bases each). CDR3 length: 15 residues. Per germline, CDR1 LNHDA and CDR2 SQIVND (reference sequence). V lost 3 bases and J 4 bases, leaving 12 bases between the germline ends. Written as DNA, the CDR3 is TGTGCCAGTAGTATGACGGTCGGGACCACCGGGGAGCTGTTTTTT. It translates to CASSMTVGTTGELFF. Full variable domain (outside the CDR3, taken from reference TRBV19 and TRBJ2-2): DGGITQSPKYLFRKEGQNVTLSCEQNLNHDAMYWYRQDPGQGLRLIYYSQIVNDFQKGDIAEGYSVSREKKESFPLTVTSAQKNPTAFYLCASSMTVGTTGELFFGEGSRLTVL.

The chain carries TRBV30 and TRBJ2-1; 10 bases line up with TRBD1. Unmatched junction bases numbered 7, after V lost 2 bases and J lost 6 bases. Looked up from germline, CDR1 is GTSNPN and CDR2 is SVGIG (reference sequence). The CDR3 runs to 15 residues. DNA for the CDR3: TGTGCCTGGAGTTCCCCGGGACAGGGGCTCAATGAGCAGTTCTTC. Its translation: CAWSSPGQGLNEQFF.

This clone is a singleton in its sample. CDR3 loop: CASSSAGTGANYGYTF. The CDR3 DNA is TGTGCCAGCAGTTCCGCCGGGACAGGGGCTAACTATGGCTACACCTTC. The chain joins TRBV27 to TRBJ1-2; TRBD1 aligns across 10 bases. This CDR3 has 16 amino acids. With V trimmed by 4 bases and J by 0 bases, 5 bases remained unmatched. Germline CDR1 reads MNHEY; CDR2 reads SMNVEV (reference sequence).

The chain couples TRBV5-4 to TRBJ1-2; D call uncertain. V gave up 4 bases and J gave up 8 bases, with 21 bases separating them. The CDR3 has 15 residues. Germline assignment: CDR1 SGHNT and CDR2 YYREEE (reference sequence). The DNA for the CDR3 is TGTGCCAGCAGCCCAGCTCGTTGGCCCCTCGAGGGCTACACCTTC. Protein: CASSPARWPLEGYTF.

The chain joins TRBV6-1 to TRBJ2-7; 8 bases fit TRBD2. The CDR3 runs 13 residues. The trim removed 7 bases at V and 6 bases at J, leaving 8 bases unmatched. Germline V gene lookup returns CDR1 MNHNS and CDR2 SASEGT. The CDR3 here is CASIREAGVEQYF. In DNA, the CDR3 is TGTGCCAGCATCAGGGAAGCGGGGGTCGAGCAGTACTTC.

The chain has TRBV4-3 and TRBJ2-2, with 13 nucleotides matching TRBD2. Losses at the gene ends were 0 bases for V and 5 bases for J; bases not matched to a gene: 9. This CDR3 is 19 amino acids long. Germline V gives CDR1 LGHNA, CDR2 YSLEER. CDR3 bases: TGCGCCAGCAGCCAAGAGGAGGTACTAGCGGGAGGGCGGACCGGGGAGCTGTTTTTT. Protein product: CASSQEEVLAGGRTGELFF.

The V gene is TRBV11-2, the J gene TRBJ2-3, with 8 bases matching TRBD2. After removal of 5 bases from V and 0 bases from J, the junction contained 7 bases not matched to a gene. The germline V gene has CDR1 SGHAT and CDR2 FQNNGV. The CDR3 sequence is 16 residues long. CDR3 DNA sequence: TGTGCCAGCAGCATCTCCGGCGGGAGGAGCACAGATACGCAGTATTTT. Amino acids: CASSISGGRSTDTQYF.

The genes are TRBV9 and TRBJ1-2; 10 positions agree with TRBD1. Germline loops: CDR1 SGDLS, CDR2 YYNGEE. This CDR3 contains 15 residues. V lost 3 bases and J lost 2; bases outside the gene matches: 4. The CDR3 bases are TGTGCCAGCAGCGCCCGGACAGGGGGAAACTATGGCTACACCTTC. It is translated as CASSARTGGNYGYTF.

Notes on this clone: One junction end disagrees with the germline gene, perhaps due to a read error. The V and J genes are TRBV5-6 and TRBJ2-1, with TRBD2 matching over 14 bases. CDR1 is SGHDT and CDR2 is YYEEEE in the germline V gene. The CDR3 consists of 16 residues. The CDR3 region is CASSWGDPRLAGGPIF. In nucleotides, the CDR3 is TGTGCCAGCAGCTGGGGGGACCCTAGACTAGCGGGAGGGCCCATCTTC.

The V call is TRBV2, the J call TRBJ2-2; 8 nucleotides align to TRBD1. After removal of 8 bases from V and 3 bases from J, the junction contained 5 bases not matched to a gene. This CDR3 has 14 amino acids. Germline V CDR1 and CDR2: SNHLY, FYNNEI. The CDR3 here is CASGGQADTGELFF. The DNA for the CDR3 is TGTGCCAGCGGGGGACAGGCAGACACCGGGGAGCTGTTTTTT.

This clone was seen a single time. This is likely an artifact of a read error, given a far larger clone one base away. Other DNA variants within this sample encode the same CDR3. This chain joins TRBV14 and TRBJ1-1, with D possibly TRBD1 on 5 matching bases. This CDR3 contains 17 residues. CDR1 is SGHDN, CDR2 FVKESK, per germline. For the CDR3, the DNA is TGTGCCAGCAGCCAAGGATGGGCAGGGAGGGCGAACACTGAAGCTTTTTTT. Translating gives CASSQGWAGRANTEAFF.

This chain joins TRBV5-1 and TRBJ1-1, with a weak D call TRBD1 (5 bases). The germline V and J ends were trimmed by 2 bases and 5 bases, with 13 bases remaining between them. The germline V gene has CDR1 SGHRS and CDR2 YFSETQ. The CDR3 totals 14 residues. The chain's CDR3 is CASSFPGGMTEAFF. DNA of the CDR3: TGCGCCAGCAGCTTTCCCGGGGGTATGACTGAAGCTTTCTTT.

The chain links TRBV2 to TRBJ2-5; a weak D match, TRBD1 (6 bases). Germline-derived CDR1 and CDR2 are SNHLY and FYNNEI. The V gene lost 1 base and the J gene lost 2 bases, with 11 bases spanning the gap. The CDR3 extends over 15 amino acids. The CDR3, as DNA: TGTGCCAGCAGTGAAGGGACAGTGAAGCAAGAGACCCAGTACTTC. Its protein product is CASSEGTVKQETQYF.

V is TRBV15 and J is TRBJ2-5; the D is unclear. Germline V lookup: CDR1 LNHNV, CDR2 YYDKDF (reference sequence). This CDR3 is 14 amino acids long. The V and J ends lost 0 bases and 2 bases respectively, with 7 bases between them. The CDR3 coding sequence is TGTGCCACCAGCAGAGAACAACGACAAGAGACCCAGTACTTC. Encoded protein: CATSREQRQETQYF.

This clone was seen only a few times. V gene TRBV10-2 combines with J gene TRBJ1-1; the D gene is possibly TRBD1 (6 bases). Trimming took 7 bases from V and 3 from J, leaving 18 bases between them. There are 15 residues in the CDR3. Per the germline V gene, CDR1 is WSHSY and CDR2 is SAAADI. The CDR3 loop reads CASTDRTFGYTEAFF. Here the CDR3 DNA reads TGCGCCAGCACAGACAGGACCTTCGGGTACACTGAAGCTTTCTTT.

The genes are TRBV4-1 and TRBJ2-3; 10 nucleotides line up with TRBD2. Germline values: CDR1 MGHRA, CDR2 YSYEKL. V lost 0 bases, J lost 5 bases, and 8 bases stayed unmatched. The CDR3 contains 17 residues. CDR3 coding DNA: TGCGCCAGCAGCCAAGATCAAGCGGGGGGGCCTTTAGATACGCAGTATTTT. Translated: CASSQDQAGGPLDTQYF.

The chain is built from TRBV5-7 and TRBJ1-5, with 8 bases matching TRBD1. TRBV5-7 is annotated as an ORF whose role is uncertain. The CDR3 is 17 residues long. Unmatched junction bases numbered 12, after V lost 1 base and J lost 6 bases. The CDR3 DNA reads as TGTGCCAGCAGCTTGTGGATGGACAGGGTGGCGCGTCAGCCCCAGCATTTT. It codes for CASSLWMDRVARQPQHF.